This T cell receptor (beta chain) emerged from a study of blood T cell repertoires in COVID-19. Study-level information: From T cells, B-cell-depleted T cells, or PBMCs came the material, which was cDNA or gDNA.

The CDR3 consists of 16 residues. Germline V gene lookup returns CDR1 SQVTM and CDR2 ANQGSEA. V shed 0 bases and J 6 bases; nucleotides not matched to a gene: 4. Authors' methods: The assay estimated nucleated cells by amplifying reference gene primers. Using immunoSEQ multiplex PCR, the repertoire was profiled, and TCRdb retains in-frame clones only, with some absent. V, J and clone size reflect that table, while D and trimming were determined from the DNA. The data contain more than 65,000 clones, roughly three quarters of them singletons. V gene TRBV29-1 combines with J gene TRBJ2-1, with 14 bases matching TRBD2. This receptor was identified in a woman in her 50s with acute or convalescent COVID-19. The sample taken for sequencing was peripheral blood. This CDR3 is CSVEEGLAGVGNEQFF. The CDR3 region has the DNA TGCAGCGTTGAAGAGGGACTAGCGGGAGTGGGCAATGAGCAGTTCTTC.